This T cell receptor (beta chain) was documented in a study of blood T cells in healthy people across ages. On the study more broadly: Template switching captured about one barcoded beta molecule per two T cells. Study findings and constraints: Diversity was higher, and naive CD4+ cells more numerous, in long-lived donors than in aged donors.

This clonotype was detected only a few times. Its antigen is unknown. Germline CDR1 reads SGHTA; CDR2 reads FQGTGA. Trimming shortened V by 1 base and J by 0 bases, and 31 bases separated the two germline ends. The CDR3 is 23 amino acids. Collection of 8.5 to 10 milliliters of peripheral blood was performed for each donor. With a J-beta primer mix and a sample-barcoded 5' primer, a second PCR ran roughly 6 to 11 cycles. There were at least 2.5 million CDR3-containing paired-end reads obtained from each sample. TCRdb ran MiXCR on the 5' RACE reads and lists one entry per CDR3 protein. The sample has about 670,000 distinct CDR3 sequences, roughly 43% seen once; the top ten hold about 32%.

What was sequenced was blood. This chain connects TRBV7-3 to TRBJ2-1, with D perhaps matching TRBD2 (7 bases). This clonotype was obtained from a man aged 80 or over in good health. This CDR3 is CASSLSGADSLIPGLSSYNEQFF. The CDR3 bases are TGTGCCAGCAGCTTAAGTGGCGCGGACAGCCTGATACCGGGACTAAGCTCCTACAATGAGCAGTTCTTC.